Listed below are T cell receptor beta chains from one sample, sequenced in a study of shared clonotypes between healthy human individuals. Sequenced by immunoSEQ multiplex PCR; TCRdb stores in-frame clones only, minus some. The sample carries 800,000 to 1,200,000 clones, roughly 74% recorded once. Specimen: memory CD4+ T cells from PBMCs. These TCRs come from a young man in good health. Some clones in this sample may be carry-over from other donors' samples. Both conserved end residues are trimmed from each CDR3. Each record gives: V gene, J gene, CDR3 protein.

V: TRBV7-3; J: TRBJ1-6; CDR3: ASSLSRTGHNSPLH
V: TRBV6-6; J: TRBJ2-1; CDR3: ASSTTGQGGNEQF
V: TRBV19; J: TRBJ2-7; CDR3: ASAEPGLAQYEQY
V: TRBV27; J: TRBJ2-1; CDR3: ASSLYRGLTYNEQF
V: TRBV4-1; J: TRBJ2-1; CDR3: ASSPGTSGKYNEQF
V: TRBV6-5; J: TRBJ2-7; CDR3: ASSYDTTKYEQY
V: TRBV6-5; J: TRBJ1-1; CDR3: ASSPGRNTEAF
V: TRBV5-1; J: TRBJ1-1; CDR3: ASSPGQAGTEAF
V: TRBV9; J: TRBJ2-5; CDR3: ASSVGQKETQY
V: TRBV28; J: TRBJ1-5; CDR3: ASSKTGSNQPQH
V: TRBV7-9; J: TRBJ2-7; CDR3: ASSFGFSYEQY
V: TRBV2; J: TRBJ1-5; CDR3: ASRQNNQPQH
V: TRBV7-2; J: TRBJ2-4; CDR3: ASSLEQGVAGPQY
V: TRBV18; J: TRBJ2-3; CDR3: ASSPLAGGGDTQY
V: TRBV12-5; J: TRBJ2-7; CDR3: ASGLDPGTFYEQY
V: TRBV6-1; J: TRBJ2-1; CDR3: ASSESSSGSWNEQF
V: TRBV29-1; J: TRBJ1-5; CDR3: SVAGQGDQPQH
V: TRBV5-6; J: TRBJ2-3; CDR3: ASSLVAGWDTQY
V: TRBV7-8; J: TRBJ2-2; CDR3: ASSLTDRGYGGELF
V: TRBV27; J: TRBJ2-7; CDR3: ASSFTSVSYEQY
V: TRBV9; J: TRBJ2-3; CDR3: ASSVTGGASSDTQY
V: TRBV7-6; J: TRBJ2-7; CDR3: ASSNRFYEQY
V: TRBV28; J: TRBJ2-7; CDR3: ASRRGQPSYEQY
V: TRBV18; J: TRBJ1-2; CDR3: ASSPFESDGYT
V: TRBV19; J: TRBJ2-7; CDR3: ASSTGLAGSMGQY
V: TRBV10-3; J: TRBJ1-1; CDR3: AIRGIQTMNTEAF
V: TRBV4-3; J: TRBJ2-5; CDR3: ASSQEGTGVVETQY
V: TRBV9; J: TRBJ2-1; CDR3: ASSVAGTSDYNEQL
V: TRBV5-1; J: TRBJ2-3; CDR3: ASSPMDGLDTQY